These 5 T cell receptor beta chains were sequenced from one sample in a study of shared clonotypes between healthy human individuals. The method was immunoSEQ multiplex PCR; TCRdb's version includes in-frame clones alone and lacks a portion of them. Here the sample spans about 1 million clones, under 80% being singletons. The sequenced material came from memory CD4+ T cells sorted from blood. The subset is: CD45RA-negative fraction. Source of these receptors: a man aged 18 to 35 in good health.

The genes are TRBV10-2 and TRBJ1-5; perhaps TRBD1 as D (5 bases). Germline loops: CDR1 WSHSY, CDR2 SAAADI. CDR3 length equals 14 residues. V was clipped by 6 bases and J by 0 bases, with 9 bases between them. The CDR3 loop reads CASRGAGSNQPQHF. CDR3 DNA: TGCGCCAGCAGAGGGGCAGGTAGCAATCAGCCCCAGCATTTT.

The chain combines TRBV9 with TRBJ2-7; D gene uncertain. The CDR3 spans 14 residues. V was clipped by 0 bases and J by 6 bases, with 13 bases between them. The germline gives CDR1 SGDLS, CDR2 YYNGEE. The CDR3 here is CASSVAPPPSEQYF. CDR3 DNA sequence: TGTGCCAGCAGCGTAGCCCCACCTCCCAGCGAGCAGTACTTC.

This clone was recorded only once. The sample carries other DNA sequences with the same CDR3. The rearrangement joins TRBV5-4 to TRBJ1-1; tentative D call: TRBD1 (6 bases). This CDR3 contains 15 residues. V was trimmed by 1 base and J by 1 base, leaving 11 bases between them. CDR1 and CDR2 from the germline V gene are SGHNT and YYREEE (reference sequence). The CDR3 nucleotides read TGTGCCAGCAGCTTGTCAGGGGTTTCGAACACTGAAGCTTTCTTT. It encodes CASSLSGVSNTEAFF. The variable domain in full, completed from reference TRBV5-4 and TRBJ1-1, reads ETGVTQSPTHLIKTRGQQVTLRCSSQSGHNTVSWYQQALGQGPQFIFQYYREEENGRGNFPPRFSGLQFPNYSSELNVNALELDDSALYLCASSLSGVSNTEAFFGQGTRLTVV.

This CDR3 reads CASRLAGGAYEQYF. CDR3 coding DNA: TGTGCCAGCAGGCTAGCGGGGGGCGCCTACGAGCAGTACTTC. The chain has TRBV2 and TRBJ2-7; 11 bases map to TRBD2. Germline V lookup: CDR1 SNHLY, CDR2 FYNNEI. The junction had 3 bases not matched to a gene; V was cut back by 6 bases and J by 2 bases. The CDR3 extends over 14 amino acids.

The chain combines TRBV2 with TRBJ2-4; tentatively, D is TRBD2 (7 bases). Germline CDR1 SNHLY, CDR2 FYNNEI. Trimming pared 8 bases from V and 0 bases from J, leaving 14 bases between. The CDR3 is 15 residues long. The CDR3 spells CASGRGTLAKNIQYF. The CDR3 DNA reads TGTGCCAGCGGGAGGGGGACATTAGCCAAAAACATTCAGTACTTC. Looking up the rest from reference TRBV2 and TRBJ2-4 gives the full variable domain: EPEVTQTPSHQVTQMGQEVILRCVPISNHLYFYWYRQILGQKVEFLVSFYNNEISEKSEIFDDQFSVERPDGSNFTLKIRSTKLEDSAMYFCASGRGTLAKNIQYFGAGTRLSVL.